This is a list of T cell receptor beta chains from one sample in a study of graft-versus-host responses after intestinal transplantation. Repertoires were generated with immunoSEQ multiplex PCR, while TCRdb's copy carries only in-frame clones and drops some. The table lists about 97,000 clones, about 93% of them singletons. Here the sequenced sample was PBMCs, taken approximately 420 days after intestinal transplant. These receptors all stem from a human patient who received an intestinal transplant, so some T cells may come from the graft donor. Each CDR3 is given with its conserved first and last residue. Fields, in order: J gene, V gene, clone size, D gene, CDR3 protein, CDR3 DNA. D genes are given only for firm matches. Not all rows give a size; the values are once, few, many and, for expanded clones, a class.

J: TRBJ2-2; V: TRBV11-3; size: .; D: TRBD1; CDR3: CASSLGGQGRTGELFF; DNA: TGTGCCAGCAGCTTAGGAGGACAGGGGCGGACCGGGGAGCTGTTTTTT
J: TRBJ1-5; V: TRBV6-1; size: .; D: .; CDR3: CASRGGGSNQPQHF; DNA: TGTGCCAGCAGGGGTGGGGGTAGCAATCAGCCCCAGCATTTT
J: TRBJ2-3; V: TRBV21-1; size: .; D: .; CDR3: CASSGDSDTQYF; DNA: TGTGCCAGCAGCGGGGACAGCGATACGCAGTATTTT
J: TRBJ2-3; V: TRBV19; size: .; D: TRBD1; CDR3: CASSPQKGQGKRPDTQYF; DNA: TGTGCCAGTAGTCCCCAAAAGGGACAGGGAAAAAGGCCAGATACGCAGTATTTT
J: TRBJ1-1; V: TRBV7-2; size: .; D: TRBD1; CDR3: CASSPRTGSANAFF; DNA: TGTGCCAGCAGCCCAAGGACAGGCTCGGCCAACGCTTTCTTT
J: TRBJ2-3; V: TRBV7-2; size: once; D: .; CDR3: CASSFGLGAAQYF; DNA: TGTGCCAGCAGCTTTGGTTTGGGGGCGGCGCAGTATTTT
J: TRBJ1-2; V: TRBV2; size: .; D: .; CDR3: CASPRGGDGYTF; DNA: TGTGCCAGCCCAAGGGGAGGGGATGGCTACACCTTC
J: TRBJ1-4; V: TRBV19; size: once; D: TRBD1; CDR3: CASRGDSEVKNEKLFF; DNA: TGTGCCAGTAGGGGGGACAGCGAAGTCAAAAATGAAAAACTGTTTTTT
J: TRBJ2-5; V: TRBV4-1; size: .; D: TRBD2; CDR3: CASSQDPGLAGALWRETQYF; DNA: TGCGCCAGCAGCCAAGACCCGGGACTAGCGGGGGCCCTGTGGAGGGAGACCCAGTACTTC
J: TRBJ1-5; V: TRBV4-1; size: .; D: TRBD1; CDR3: CASSQDSTGGQPQHF; DNA: TGCGCCAGCAGCCAAGATTCGACAGGGGGACAGCCCCAGCATTTT
J: TRBJ2-7; V: TRBV29-1; size: .; D: .; CDR3: CSVEQHYEQYF; DNA: TGCAGCGTGGAACAGCACTACGAGCAGTACTTC
J: TRBJ2-2; V: TRBV6-4; size: .; D: TRBD2; CDR3: CASSVTSGGSTGELFF; DNA: TGTGCCAGCAGTGTGACTAGCGGGGGCAGCACCGGGGAGCTGTTTTTT
J: TRBJ1-2; V: TRBV5-4; size: .; D: .; CDR3: CASSPPAARENYGYTF; DNA: TGTGCCAGCAGCCCCCCGGCAGCCCGGGAGAACTATGGCTACACCTTC
J: TRBJ2-3; V: TRBV6-4; size: .; D: .; CDR3: CASSDVGVGAQYF; DNA: TGTGCCAGCAGTGACGTGGGTGTAGGTGCGCAGTATTTT
J: TRBJ2-6; V: TRBV25-1; size: .; D: .; CDR3: CASSPAGGLSGANVLTF; DNA: TGTGCCAGCAGTCCGGCAGGGGGACTTTCTGGGGCCAACGTCCTGACTTTC
J: TRBJ2-7; V: TRBV6-5; size: .; D: .; CDR3: CASRRTLQGSEQYF; DNA: TGTGCCAGCAGACGCACCCTACAGGGATCCGAGCAGTACTTC
J: TRBJ2-7; V: TRBV11-2; size: .; D: .; CDR3: CASSLPQDYEQYF; DNA: TGTGCCAGCAGCTTACCCCAGGACTACGAGCAGTACTTC
J: TRBJ1-1; V: TRBV6-5; size: .; D: .; CDR3: CASSYNRLTEAFF; DNA: TGTGCCAGCAGTTACAACCGCTTAACTGAAGCTTTCTTT
J: TRBJ1-1; V: TRBV11-2; size: once; D: .; CDR3: CASSPAWGWNTEAFF; DNA: TGTGCCAGCAGCCCCGCCTGGGGGTGGAACACTGAAGCTTTCTTT
J: TRBJ2-7; V: TRBV29-1; size: .; D: .; CDR3: CSVEDTQYEQYF; DNA: TGCAGCGTTGAGGACACCCAATACGAGCAGTACTTC
J: TRBJ2-7; V: TRBV5-8; size: .; D: .; CDR3: CASSLGSATGHYEQYF; DNA: TGTGCCAGCAGCTTGGGGAGCGCCACTGGGCATTACGAGCAGTACTTC
J: TRBJ2-5; V: TRBV5-1; size: .; D: TRBD1; CDR3: CASSTGTGKMETQYF; DNA: TGCGCCAGCAGCACAGGGACAGGGAAAATGGAGACCCAGTACTTC
J: TRBJ2-7; V: TRBV2; size: .; D: .; CDR3: CASSPYYEQYF; DNA: TGTGCCAGCTCCCCCTACTACGAGCAGTACTTC
J: TRBJ1-3; V: TRBV29-1; size: .; D: .; CDR3: CSVEGAGTSGNTIYF; DNA: TGCAGCGTTGAAGGAGCAGGGACCTCTGGAAACACCATATATTTT
J: TRBJ2-7; V: TRBV6-6; size: .; D: .; CDR3: CASSYLGPGRSYEQYF; DNA: TGTGCCAGCAGTTACCTGGGACCGGGCCGGTCCTACGAGCAGTACTTC
J: TRBJ1-4; V: TRBV6-6; size: .; D: .; CDR3: CASSYIPGHNEKLFF; DNA: TGTGCCAGCAGTTACATCCCGGGCCATAATGAAAAACTGTTTTTT
J: TRBJ2-7; V: TRBV5-5; size: .; D: .; CDR3: CASSPRTVTYEQYF; DNA: TGTGCCAGCAGCCCCCGGACAGTAACCTACGAGCAGTACTTC
J: TRBJ1-2; V: TRBV29-1; size: .; D: TRBD1; CDR3: CSVGTGGGYTF; DNA: TGCAGCGTAGGAACAGGGGGCGGCTACACCTTC
J: TRBJ1-5; V: TRBV5-5; size: .; D: TRBD1; CDR3: CASSLGTGGNQPQHF; DNA: TGTGCCAGCAGCTTGGGGACAGGGGGCAATCAGCCCCAGCATTTT
J: TRBJ1-2; V: TRBV7-2; size: .; D: TRBD1; CDR3: CASSLRTGTYTF; DNA: TGTGCCAGCAGCCTCCGGACAGGTACCTACACCTTC
J: TRBJ2-1; V: TRBV7-2; size: .; D: .; CDR3: CASSARGGNTYNEQFF; DNA: TGTGCCAGCAGCGCAAGAGGGGGGAACACCTACAATGAGCAGTTCTTC